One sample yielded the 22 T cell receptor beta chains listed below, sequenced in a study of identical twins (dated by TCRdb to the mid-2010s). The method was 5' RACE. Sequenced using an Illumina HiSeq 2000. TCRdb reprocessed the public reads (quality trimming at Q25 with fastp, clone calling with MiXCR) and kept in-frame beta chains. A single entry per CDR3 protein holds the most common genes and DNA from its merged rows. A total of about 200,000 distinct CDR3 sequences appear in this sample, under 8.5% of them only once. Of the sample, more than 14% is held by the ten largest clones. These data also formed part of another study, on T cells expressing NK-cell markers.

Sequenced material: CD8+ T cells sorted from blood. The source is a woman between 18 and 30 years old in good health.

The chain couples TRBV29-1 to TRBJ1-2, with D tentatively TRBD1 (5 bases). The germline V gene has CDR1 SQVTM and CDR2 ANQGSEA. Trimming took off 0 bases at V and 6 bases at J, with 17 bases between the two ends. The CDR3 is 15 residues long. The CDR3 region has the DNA TGCAGCGTTGAAGATCGGGGCAGGGCAAGGAATGGCTACACCTTC. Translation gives CSVEDRGRARNGYTF.

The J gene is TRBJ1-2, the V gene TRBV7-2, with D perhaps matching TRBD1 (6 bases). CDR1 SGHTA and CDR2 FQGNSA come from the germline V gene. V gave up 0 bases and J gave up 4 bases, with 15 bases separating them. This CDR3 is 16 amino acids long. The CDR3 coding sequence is TGTGCCAGCAGCTTAGCGCGGAGGGGGGGTACCTATGGCTACACCTTC. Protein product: CASSLARRGGTYGYTF.

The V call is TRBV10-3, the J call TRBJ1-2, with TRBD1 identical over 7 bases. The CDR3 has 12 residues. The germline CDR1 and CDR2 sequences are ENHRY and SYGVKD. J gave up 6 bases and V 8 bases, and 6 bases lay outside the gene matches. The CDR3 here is CAIQSRGDGYTF. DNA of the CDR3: TGTGCCATCCAAAGCAGGGGGGATGGCTACACCTTC.

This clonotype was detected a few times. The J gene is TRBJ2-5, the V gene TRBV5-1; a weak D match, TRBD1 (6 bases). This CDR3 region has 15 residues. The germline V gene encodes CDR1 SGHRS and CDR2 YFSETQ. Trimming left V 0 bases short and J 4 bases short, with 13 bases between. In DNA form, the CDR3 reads TGCGCCAGCAGCTTGGGTCAGGCAGGGGCAGAGACCCAGTACTTC. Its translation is CASSLGQAGAETQYF.

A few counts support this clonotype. The CDR3 DNA reads TGTGCCAGCAGTGATTTTAGGGACGAGCAGTACTTC. It specifies CASSDFRDEQYF. V gene TRBV6-1 combines with J gene TRBJ2-7; D not certain. Between the trimmed V and J ends, which lost 3 bases and 5 bases, there was a span of 8 bases. Germline V gene sequence: CDR1 MNHNS, CDR2 SASEGT. The CDR3 sequence is 12 residues long.

The CDR3 sequence is CAISTAGGLNTGELFF. For the CDR3, the DNA is TGTGCCATCAGTACAGCGGGGGGTCTGAACACCGGGGAGCTGTTTTTT. This chain links TRBV10-3 with TRBJ2-2; TRBD2 aligns across 9 bases. The CDR3 totals 16 residues. Germline CDR1 is ENHRY and CDR2 is SYGVKD. The V segment lost 5 bases and the J segment 1 base; nucleotides outside the gene matches: 5.

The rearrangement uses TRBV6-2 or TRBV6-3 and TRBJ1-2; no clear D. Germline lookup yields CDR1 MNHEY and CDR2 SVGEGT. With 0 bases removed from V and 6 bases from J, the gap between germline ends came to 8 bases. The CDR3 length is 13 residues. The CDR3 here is CASSYSIGDGYTF. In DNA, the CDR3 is TGTGCCAGCAGTTACTCGATTGGGGATGGCTACACCTTC.

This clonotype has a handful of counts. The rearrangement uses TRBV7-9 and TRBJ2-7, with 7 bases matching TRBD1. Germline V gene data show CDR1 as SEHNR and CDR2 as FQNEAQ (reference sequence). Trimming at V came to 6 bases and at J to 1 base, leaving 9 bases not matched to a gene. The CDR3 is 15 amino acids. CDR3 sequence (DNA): TGTGCCAGCAGTCCCCCGCCGGGACAGTCCTACGAGCAGTACTTC. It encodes CASSPPPGQSYEQYF.

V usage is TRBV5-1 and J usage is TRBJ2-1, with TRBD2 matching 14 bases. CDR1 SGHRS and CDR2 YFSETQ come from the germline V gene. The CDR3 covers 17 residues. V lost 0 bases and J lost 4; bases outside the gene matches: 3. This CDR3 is CASSLEGTSGRYNEQFF. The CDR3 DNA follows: TGCGCCAGCAGCTTGGAAGGGACTAGCGGGAGATACAATGAGCAGTTCTTC.

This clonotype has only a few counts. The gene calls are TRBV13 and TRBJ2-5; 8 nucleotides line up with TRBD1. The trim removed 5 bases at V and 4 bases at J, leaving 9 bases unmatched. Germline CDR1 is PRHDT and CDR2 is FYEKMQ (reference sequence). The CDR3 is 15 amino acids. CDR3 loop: CASSPRTGTRETQYF. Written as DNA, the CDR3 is TGTGCCAGCAGCCCTAGGACAGGGACTCGAGAGACCCAGTACTTC.

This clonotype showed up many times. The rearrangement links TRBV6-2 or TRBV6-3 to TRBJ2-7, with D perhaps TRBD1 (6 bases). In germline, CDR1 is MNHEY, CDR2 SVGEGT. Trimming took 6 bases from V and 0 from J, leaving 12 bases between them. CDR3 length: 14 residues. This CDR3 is CASSPRTASYEQYF. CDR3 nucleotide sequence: TGTGCCAGCAGCCCTAGGACAGCCTCCTACGAGCAGTACTTC.

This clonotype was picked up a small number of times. CDR3 in DNA: TGTGCCAGCAGCGGGTCCGGGGAAAAACTGTTTTTT. Its translation: CASSGSGEKLFF. V gene TRBV9 combines with J gene TRBJ1-4, with unresolved D. Trimming removed 3 bases at V and 8 bases at J, with 8 bases between. Germline V gene lookup returns CDR1 SGDLS and CDR2 YYNGEE. The CDR3 extends over 12 amino acids.

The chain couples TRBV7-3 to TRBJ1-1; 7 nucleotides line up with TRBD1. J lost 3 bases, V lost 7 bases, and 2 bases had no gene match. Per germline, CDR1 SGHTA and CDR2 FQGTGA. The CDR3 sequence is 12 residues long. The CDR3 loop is CASTDRDTEAFF. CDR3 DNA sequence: TGTGCCAGCACCGACAGGGACACTGAAGCTTTCTTT.

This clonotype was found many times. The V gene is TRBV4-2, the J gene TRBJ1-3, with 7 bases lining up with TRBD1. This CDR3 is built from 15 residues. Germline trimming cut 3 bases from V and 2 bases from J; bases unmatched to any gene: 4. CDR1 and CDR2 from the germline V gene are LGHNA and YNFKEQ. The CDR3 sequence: CASSQRGPTGNTIYF. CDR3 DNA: TGTGCCAGCAGCCAGAGGGGGCCGACTGGAAACACCATATATTTT.

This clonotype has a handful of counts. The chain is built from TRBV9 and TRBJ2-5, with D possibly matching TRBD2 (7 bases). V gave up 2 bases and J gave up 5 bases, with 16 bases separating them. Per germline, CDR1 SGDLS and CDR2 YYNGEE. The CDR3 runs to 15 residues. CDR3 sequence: CASSVGGLPRETQYF. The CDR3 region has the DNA TGTGCCAGCAGCGTCGGGGGGCTCCCCCGGGAGACCCAGTACTTC.

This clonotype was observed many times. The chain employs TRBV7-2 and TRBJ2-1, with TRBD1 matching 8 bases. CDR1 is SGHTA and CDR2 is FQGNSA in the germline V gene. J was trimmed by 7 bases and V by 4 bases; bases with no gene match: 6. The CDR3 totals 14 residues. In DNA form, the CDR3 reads TGTGCCAGCAGCTCCTGGACAGGGTTGAATGAGCAGTTCTTC. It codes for CASSSWTGLNEQFF.

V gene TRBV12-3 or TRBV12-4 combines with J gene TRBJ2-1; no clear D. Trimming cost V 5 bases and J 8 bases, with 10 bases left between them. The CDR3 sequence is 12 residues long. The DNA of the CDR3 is TGTGCCAGCAGTCCAGAATCGGATGAGCAGTTCTTC. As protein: CASSPESDEQFF.

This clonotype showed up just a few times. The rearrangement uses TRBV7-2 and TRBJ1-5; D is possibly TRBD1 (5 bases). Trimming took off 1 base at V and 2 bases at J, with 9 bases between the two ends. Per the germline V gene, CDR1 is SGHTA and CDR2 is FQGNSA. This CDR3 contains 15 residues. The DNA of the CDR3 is TGTGCCAGCAGCTTAGGCAGGGTGGGCAATCAGCCCCAGCATTTT. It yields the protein CASSLGRVGNQPQHF. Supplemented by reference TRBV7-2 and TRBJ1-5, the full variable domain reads GAGVSQSPSNKVTEKGKDVELRCDPISGHTALYWYRQSLGQGLEFLIYFQGNSAPDKSGLPSDRFSAERTGGSVSTLTIQRTQQEDSAVYLCASSLGRVGNQPQHFGDGTRLSIL.

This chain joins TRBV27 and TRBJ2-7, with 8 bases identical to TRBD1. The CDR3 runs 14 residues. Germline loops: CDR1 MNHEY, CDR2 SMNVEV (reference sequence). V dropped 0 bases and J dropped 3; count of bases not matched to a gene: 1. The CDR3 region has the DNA TGTGCCAGCAGTTTATCTACAGGGGGCTACGAGCAGTACTTC. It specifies CASSLSTGGYEQYF.

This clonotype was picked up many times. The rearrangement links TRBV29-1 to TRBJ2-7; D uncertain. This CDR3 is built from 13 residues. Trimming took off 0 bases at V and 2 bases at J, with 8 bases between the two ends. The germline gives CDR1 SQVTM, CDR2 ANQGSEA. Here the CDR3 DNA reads TGCAGCGTTGAAGATCTCTTAACCTACGAGCAGTACTTC. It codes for CSVEDLLTYEQYF.

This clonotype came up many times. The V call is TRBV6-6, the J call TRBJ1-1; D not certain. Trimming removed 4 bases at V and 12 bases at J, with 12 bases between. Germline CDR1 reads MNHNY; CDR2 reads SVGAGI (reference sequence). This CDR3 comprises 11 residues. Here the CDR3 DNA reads TGTGCCAGCAGTTCGGGCAGTGGGTCTTTCTTT. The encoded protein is CASSSGSGSFF.

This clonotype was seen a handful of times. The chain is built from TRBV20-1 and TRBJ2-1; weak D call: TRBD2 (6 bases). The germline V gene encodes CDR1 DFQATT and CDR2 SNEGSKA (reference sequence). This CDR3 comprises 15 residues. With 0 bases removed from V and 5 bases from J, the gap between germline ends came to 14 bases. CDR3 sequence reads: CSAREAGEPNNEQFF. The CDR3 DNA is TGCAGTGCTAGAGAAGCGGGTGAGCCTAACAATGAGCAGTTCTTC.